This TCR beta chain stems from a study of cytotoxic CD8 clonotypes in ibrutinib-treated CLL. The CDR3 runs to 15 residues. Germline V gene data show CDR1 as SGDLS and CDR2 as YYNGEE. The V segment lost 7 bases and the J segment 0 bases; nucleotides outside the gene matches: 9. As regards this clone: Its antigen is unidentified.

Clones were read by immunoSEQ multiplex PCR, and TCRdb kept only the in-frame ones, dropping some. This table holds 160,000 or so clones, 84% found once. Findings and caveats of the study: Before falling back toward baseline at progression, clonality had risen at the time of ibrutinib response.

The receptor was isolated from a human donor with chronic lymphocytic leukemia. The starting material was PBMCs, obtained after 24 months of ibrutinib treatment. V and J are TRBV9 and TRBJ2-5, with 7 positions matching TRBD2. DNA for the CDR3: TGTGCCAGCGCTCTAAGTAGCGGGTACCAAGAGACCCAGTACTTC. Its translation is CASALSSGYQETQYF.